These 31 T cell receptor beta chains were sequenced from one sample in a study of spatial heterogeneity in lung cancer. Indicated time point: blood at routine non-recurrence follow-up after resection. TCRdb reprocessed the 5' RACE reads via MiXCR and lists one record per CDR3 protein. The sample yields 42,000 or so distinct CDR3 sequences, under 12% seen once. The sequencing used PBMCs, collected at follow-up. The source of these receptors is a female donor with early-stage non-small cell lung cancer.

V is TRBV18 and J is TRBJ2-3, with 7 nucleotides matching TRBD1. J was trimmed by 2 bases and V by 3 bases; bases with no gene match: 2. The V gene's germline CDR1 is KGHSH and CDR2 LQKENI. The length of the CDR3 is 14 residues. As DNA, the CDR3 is TGTGCCAGCTCACCGACAGGGTACACAGATACGCAGTATTTT. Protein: CASSPTGYTDTQYF.

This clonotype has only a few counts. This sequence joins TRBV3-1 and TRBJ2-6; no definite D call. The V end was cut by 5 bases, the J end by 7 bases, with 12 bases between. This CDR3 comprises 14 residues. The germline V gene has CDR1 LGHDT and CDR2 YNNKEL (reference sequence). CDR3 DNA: TGTGCCAGCAGCACCTCGACACGAGCCAACGTCCTGACTTTC. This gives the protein CASSTSTRANVLTF.

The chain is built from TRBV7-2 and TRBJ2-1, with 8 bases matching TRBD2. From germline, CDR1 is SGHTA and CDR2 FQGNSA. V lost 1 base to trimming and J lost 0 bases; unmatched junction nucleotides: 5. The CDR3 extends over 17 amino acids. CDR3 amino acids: CASSLVVAGSSYNEQFF. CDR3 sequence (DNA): TGTGCCAGCAGCTTAGTGGTAGCGGGGAGCTCCTACAATGAGCAGTTCTTC.

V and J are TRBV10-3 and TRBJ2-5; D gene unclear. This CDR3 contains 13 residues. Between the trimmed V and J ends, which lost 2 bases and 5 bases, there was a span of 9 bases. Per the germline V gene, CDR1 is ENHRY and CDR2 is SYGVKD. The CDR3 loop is CAISERVRETQYF. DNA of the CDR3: TGTGCCATCAGTGAGCGGGTAAGGGAGACCCAGTACTTC.

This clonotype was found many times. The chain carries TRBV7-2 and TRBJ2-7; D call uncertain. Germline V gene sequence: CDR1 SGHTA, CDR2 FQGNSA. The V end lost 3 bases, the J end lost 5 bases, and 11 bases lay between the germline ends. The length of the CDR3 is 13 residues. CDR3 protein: CASSLSLDHEQYV. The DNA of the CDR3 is TGTGCCAGCAGCTTGTCCCTTGATCACGAGCAGTACGTC.

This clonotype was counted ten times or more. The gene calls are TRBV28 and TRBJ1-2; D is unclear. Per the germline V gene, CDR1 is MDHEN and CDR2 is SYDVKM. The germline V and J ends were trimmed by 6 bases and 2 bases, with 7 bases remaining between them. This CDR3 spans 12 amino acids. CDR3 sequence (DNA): TGTGCCAGCAGCTACCTGAACTATGGCTACACCTTC. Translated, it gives CASSYLNYGYTF.

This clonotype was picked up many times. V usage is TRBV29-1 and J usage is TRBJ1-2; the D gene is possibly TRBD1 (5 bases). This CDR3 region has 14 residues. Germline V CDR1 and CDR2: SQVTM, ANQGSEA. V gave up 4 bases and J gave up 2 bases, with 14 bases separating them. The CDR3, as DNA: TGCAGCGTTGTAGGTCCGGACACGAACTATGGCTACACCTTC. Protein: CSVVGPDTNYGYTF.

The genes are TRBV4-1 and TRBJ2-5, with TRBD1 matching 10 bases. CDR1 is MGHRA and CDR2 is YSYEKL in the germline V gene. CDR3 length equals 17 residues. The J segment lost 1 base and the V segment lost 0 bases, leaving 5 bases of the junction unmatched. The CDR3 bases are TGCGCCAGCAGCCAAGATCCGACAGGGGGCACCCAAGAGACCCAGTACTTC. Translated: CASSQDPTGGTQETQYF.

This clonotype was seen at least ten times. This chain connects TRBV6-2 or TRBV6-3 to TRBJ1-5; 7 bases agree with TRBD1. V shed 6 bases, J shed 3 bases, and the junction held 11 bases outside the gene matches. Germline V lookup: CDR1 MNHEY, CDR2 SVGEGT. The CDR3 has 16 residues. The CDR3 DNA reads TGTGCCAGCAGCTCGTTACCGGGACAGCACAATCAGCCCCAGCATTTT. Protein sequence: CASSSLPGQHNQPQHF.

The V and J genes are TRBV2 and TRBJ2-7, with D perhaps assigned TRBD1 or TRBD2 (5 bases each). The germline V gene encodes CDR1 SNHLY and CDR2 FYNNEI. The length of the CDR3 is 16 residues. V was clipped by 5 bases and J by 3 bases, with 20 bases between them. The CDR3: CASSQGPPTRGYEQYF. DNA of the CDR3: TGTGCCAGCAGTCAGGGACCACCCACACGGGGCTACGAGCAGTACTTC.

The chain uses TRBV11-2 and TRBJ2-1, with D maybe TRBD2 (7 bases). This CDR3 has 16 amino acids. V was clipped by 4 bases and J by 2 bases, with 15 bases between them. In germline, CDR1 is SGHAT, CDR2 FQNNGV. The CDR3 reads CASSWVKGGTYNEQFF. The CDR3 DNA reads TGTGCCAGCAGCTGGGTTAAGGGGGGGACCTACAATGAGCAGTTCTTC.

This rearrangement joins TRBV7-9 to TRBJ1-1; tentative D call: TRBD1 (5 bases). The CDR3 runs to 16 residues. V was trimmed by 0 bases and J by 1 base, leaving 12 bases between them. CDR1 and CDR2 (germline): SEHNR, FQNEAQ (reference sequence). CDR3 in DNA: TGTGCCAGCAGCTTAGCTTGGGGCAGGGAGAACACTGAAGCTTTCTTT. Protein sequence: CASSLAWGRENTEAFF. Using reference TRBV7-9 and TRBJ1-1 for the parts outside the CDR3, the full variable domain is DTGVSQNPRHKITKRGQNVTFRCDPISEHNRLYWYRQTLGQGPEFLTYFQNEAQLEKSRLLSDRFSAERPKGSFSTLEIQRTEQGDSAMYLCASSLAWGRENTEAFFGQGTRLTVV.

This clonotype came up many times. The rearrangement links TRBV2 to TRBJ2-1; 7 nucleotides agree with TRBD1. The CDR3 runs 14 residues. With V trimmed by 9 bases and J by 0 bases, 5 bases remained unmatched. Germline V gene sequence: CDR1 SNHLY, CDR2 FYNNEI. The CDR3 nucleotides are TGTGCCAGTACCGGGACAGACTCCTACAATGAGCAGTTCTTC. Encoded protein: CASTGTDSYNEQFF.

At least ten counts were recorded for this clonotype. The CDR3 region has the DNA TGCGCCAGCAGTCAGGAACCGGGACAGTCTTCAGTCTCTGGGGCCAACGTCCTGACTTTC. Translation gives CASSQEPGQSSVSGANVLTF. The J gene is TRBJ2-6, the V gene TRBV23-1; 7 bases are shared with TRBD1. TRBV23-1 falls under the ORF class, with uncertain function. This CDR3 comprises 20 residues. Unmatched junction bases numbered 14, after V lost 3 bases and J lost 0 bases.

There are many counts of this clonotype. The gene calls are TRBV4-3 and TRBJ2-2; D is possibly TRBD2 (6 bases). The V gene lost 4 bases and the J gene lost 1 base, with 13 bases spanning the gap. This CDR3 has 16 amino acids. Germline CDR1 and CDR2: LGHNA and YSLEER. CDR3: CASSRGGGENTGELFF. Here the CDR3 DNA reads TGCGCCAGCAGCCGGGGAGGCGGGGAGAACACCGGGGAGCTGTTTTTT.

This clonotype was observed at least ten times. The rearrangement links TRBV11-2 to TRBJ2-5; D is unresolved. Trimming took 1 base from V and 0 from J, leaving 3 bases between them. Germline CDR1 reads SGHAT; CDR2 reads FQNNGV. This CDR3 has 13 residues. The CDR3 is CASSLGYQETQYF. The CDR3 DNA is TGTGCCAGCAGCTTAGGGTACCAAGAGACCCAGTACTTC.

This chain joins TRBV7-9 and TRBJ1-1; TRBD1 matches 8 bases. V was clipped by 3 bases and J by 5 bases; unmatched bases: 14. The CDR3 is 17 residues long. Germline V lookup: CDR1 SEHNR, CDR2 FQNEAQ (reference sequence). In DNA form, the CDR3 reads TGTGCCAGCAGCTTCCGCTGGGGACAGGCCAGGATGACTGAAGCTTTCTTT. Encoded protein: CASSFRWGQARMTEAFF. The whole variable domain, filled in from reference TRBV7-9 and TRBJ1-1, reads DTGVSQNPRHKITKRGQNVTFRCDPISEHNRLYWYRQTLGQGPEFLTYFQNEAQLEKSRLLSDRFSAERPKGSFSTLEIQRTEQGDSAMYLCASSFRWGQARMTEAFFGQGTRLTVV.

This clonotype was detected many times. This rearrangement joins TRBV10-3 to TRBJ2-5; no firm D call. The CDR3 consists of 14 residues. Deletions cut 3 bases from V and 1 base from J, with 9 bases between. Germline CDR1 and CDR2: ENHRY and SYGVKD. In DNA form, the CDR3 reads TGTGCCATCAGTGACTGGGCTATCCAAGAGACCCAGTACTTC. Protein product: CAISDWAIQETQYF.

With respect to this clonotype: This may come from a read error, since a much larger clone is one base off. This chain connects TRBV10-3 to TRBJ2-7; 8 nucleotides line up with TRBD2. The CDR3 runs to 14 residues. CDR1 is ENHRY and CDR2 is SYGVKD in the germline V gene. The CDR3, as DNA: TGTGTCATCATGAGTAGCGGGGCCTCCTACGAGCAGTACTTC. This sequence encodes CVIMSSGASYEQYF.

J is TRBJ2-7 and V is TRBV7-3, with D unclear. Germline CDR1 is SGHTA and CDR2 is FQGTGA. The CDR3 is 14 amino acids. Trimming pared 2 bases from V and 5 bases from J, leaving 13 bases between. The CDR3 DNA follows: TGTGCCAGCAGCTTATTTGAAGGGTCTAACGAGCAGTACTTC. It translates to CASSLFEGSNEQYF.

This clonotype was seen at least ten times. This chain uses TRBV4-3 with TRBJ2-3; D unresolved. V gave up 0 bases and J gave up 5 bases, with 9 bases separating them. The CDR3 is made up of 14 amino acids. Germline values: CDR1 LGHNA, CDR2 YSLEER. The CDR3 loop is CASSQDLRVDTQYF. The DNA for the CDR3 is TGCGCCAGCAGCCAAGATCTTCGGGTAGATACGCAGTATTTT.

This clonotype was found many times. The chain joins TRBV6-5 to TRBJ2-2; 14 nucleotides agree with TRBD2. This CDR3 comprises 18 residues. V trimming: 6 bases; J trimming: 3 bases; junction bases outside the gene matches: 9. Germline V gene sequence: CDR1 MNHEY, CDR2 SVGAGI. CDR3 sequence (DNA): TGTGCCAGCAGCCGGCCGACTAGCGGGGGGGCAGACACCGGGGAGCTGTTTTTT. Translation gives CASSRPTSGGADTGELFF.

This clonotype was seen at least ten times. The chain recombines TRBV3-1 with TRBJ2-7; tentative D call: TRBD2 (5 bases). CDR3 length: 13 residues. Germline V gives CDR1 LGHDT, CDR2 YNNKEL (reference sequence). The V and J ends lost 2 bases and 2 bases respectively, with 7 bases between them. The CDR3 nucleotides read TGTGCCAGCAGCCAATCGGGGACCTACGAGCAGTACTTC. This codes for CASSQSGTYEQYF.

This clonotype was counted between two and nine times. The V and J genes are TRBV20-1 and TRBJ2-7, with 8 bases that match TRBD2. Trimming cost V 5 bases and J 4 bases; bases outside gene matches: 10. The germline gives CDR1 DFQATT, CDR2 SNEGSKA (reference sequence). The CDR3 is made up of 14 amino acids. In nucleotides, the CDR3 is TGCAGTGCTGGAGCGGGGGCCCCTCTGTACGAGCAGTACTTC. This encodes CSAGAGAPLYEQYF.

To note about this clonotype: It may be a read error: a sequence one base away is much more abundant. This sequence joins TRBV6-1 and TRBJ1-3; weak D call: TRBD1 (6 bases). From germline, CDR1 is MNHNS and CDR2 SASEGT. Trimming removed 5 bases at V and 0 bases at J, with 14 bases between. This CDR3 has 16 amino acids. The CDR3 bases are TGTGCCAGCAGTACTCGAGGGGGATGCTCTGGAAACACCATATATTTT. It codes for CASSTRGGCSGNTIYF.

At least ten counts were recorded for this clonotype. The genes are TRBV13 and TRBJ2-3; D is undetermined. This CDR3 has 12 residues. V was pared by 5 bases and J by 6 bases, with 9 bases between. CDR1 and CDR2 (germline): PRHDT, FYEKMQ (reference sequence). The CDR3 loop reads CASSLLSDTQYF. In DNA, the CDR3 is TGTGCCAGCAGCCTCCTGTCGGATACGCAGTATTTT.

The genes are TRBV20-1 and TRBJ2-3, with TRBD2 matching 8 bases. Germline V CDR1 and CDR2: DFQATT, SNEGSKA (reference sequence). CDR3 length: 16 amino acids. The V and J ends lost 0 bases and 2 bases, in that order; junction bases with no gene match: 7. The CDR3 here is CSARDSRGDLTDTQYF. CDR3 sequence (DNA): TGCAGTGCTAGAGATTCGCGGGGGGACCTCACAGATACGCAGTATTTT.

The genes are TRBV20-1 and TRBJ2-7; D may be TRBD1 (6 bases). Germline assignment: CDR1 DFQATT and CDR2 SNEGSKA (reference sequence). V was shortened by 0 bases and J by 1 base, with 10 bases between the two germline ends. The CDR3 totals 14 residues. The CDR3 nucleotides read TGCAGTGCTAGAGAGGGCAGGGGTTCCTACGAGCAGTACTTC. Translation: CSAREGRGSYEQYF.

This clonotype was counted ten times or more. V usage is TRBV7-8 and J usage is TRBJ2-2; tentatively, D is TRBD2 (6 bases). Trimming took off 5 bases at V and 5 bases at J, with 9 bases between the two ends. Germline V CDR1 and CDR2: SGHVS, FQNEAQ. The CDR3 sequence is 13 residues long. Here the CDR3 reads CASSQEGTGELFF. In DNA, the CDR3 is TGTGCCAGCAGCCAGGAGGGGACCGGGGAGCTGTTTTTT.

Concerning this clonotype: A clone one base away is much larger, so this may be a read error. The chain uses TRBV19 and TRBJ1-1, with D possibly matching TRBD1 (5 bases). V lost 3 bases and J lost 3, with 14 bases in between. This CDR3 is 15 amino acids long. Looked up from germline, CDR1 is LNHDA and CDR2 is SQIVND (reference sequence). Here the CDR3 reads CASSISGAMDTEAFF. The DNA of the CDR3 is TGTGCCAGTAGTATCTCCGGGGCTATGGACACTGAAGCTTTCTTT.

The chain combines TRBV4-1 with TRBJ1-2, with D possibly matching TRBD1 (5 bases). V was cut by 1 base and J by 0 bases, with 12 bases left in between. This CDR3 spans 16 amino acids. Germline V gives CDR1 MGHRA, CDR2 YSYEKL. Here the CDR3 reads CASSQVQDTSNYGYTF. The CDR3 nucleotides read TGCGCCAGCAGCCAAGTCCAGGACACATCTAACTATGGCTACACCTTC.